A selection of T cell receptor beta chains follows, all from one sample in a study of blood T cell repertoires in COVID-19. Profiling relied on immunoSEQ multiplex PCR, and the TCRdb table lists in-frame clones only, not all of them. The table has 400,000 to 550,000 clones, around 89% seen once. Sequencing was done on a sample of peripheral blood. These receptor sequences come from a woman in her thirties with acute or convalescent COVID-19. CDR3s include the opening cysteine and the closing phenylalanine or tryptophan. A D gene is named only where the DNA matches it firmly. The size entry is marked missing in some rows and otherwise reads once, few, many or a size class.

j_call,clone_size,d_call,v_call,cdr3_aa,cdr3_nt
TRBJ2-1,NA,NA,TRBV2,CASSEVTERLYNEQFF,TGTGCCAGCAGTGAAGTGACAGAAAGGCTATACAATGAGCAGTTCTTC
TRBJ2-1,NA,TRBD1,TRBV6-4,CASSRGQGARVNEQFF,TGTGCCAGCAGTCGGGGACAGGGGGCTCGCGTCAATGAGCAGTTCTTC
TRBJ1-5,NA,TRBD1,TRBV28,CASRRTGVNNQPQHF,TGTGCCAGCAGGAGGACAGGGGTCAACAATCAGCCCCAGCATTTT
TRBJ2-5,NA,TRBD2,TRBV7-9,CASSPRGIQETQYF,TGTGCCAGCAGCCCGCGGGGGATCCAAGAGACCCAGTACTTC
TRBJ2-5,once,NA,TRBV5-1,CASSLAAGQKETQYF,TGCGCCAGCAGCTTGGCTGCGGGTCAGAAGGAGACCCAGTACTTC
TRBJ2-5,once,TRBD1,TRBV9,CASSVGQQETQYF,TGTGCCAGCAGCGTGGGACAGCAAGAGACCCAGTACTTC
TRBJ2-5,NA,NA,TRBV9,CASSVEGSGGETQYF,TGTGCCAGCAGCGTAGAGGGGAGTGGGGGGGAGACCCAGTACTTC
TRBJ1-1,NA,NA,TRBV29-1,CSVTEFLGTEAFF,TGCAGCGTCACGGAGTTTTTGGGCACTGAAGCTTTCTTT
TRBJ2-1,NA,TRBD1,TRBV5-1,CASSRQGVGGGEQFF,TGCGCCAGCAGTCGACAGGGGGTAGGGGGTGGTGAGCAGTTCTTC
TRBJ2-7,NA,TRBD1,TRBV4-1,CASSPGTGSYEQYF,TGCGCCAGCAGCCCCGGGACAGGGTCCTACGAGCAGTACTTC
TRBJ2-5,NA,NA,TRBV9,CASSPPQEGETQYF,TGTGCCAGCAGCCCACCCCAGGAGGGAGAGACCCAGTACTTC
TRBJ1-3,NA,NA,TRBV3-1/TRBV3-2,CASSRDLGGSSGNTIYF,TGTGCCAGCAGCCGAGATTTGGGCGGGAGCTCTGGAAACACCATATATTTT
TRBJ1-1,NA,TRBD1,TRBV12-3/TRBV12-4,CASSWTGEAFF,TGTGCCAGCAGTTGGACAGGGGAAGCTTTCTTT
TRBJ1-5,NA,TRBD1,TRBV2,CASSEWDRGVNQPQHF,TGTGCCAGCAGTGAGTGGGACAGGGGGGTCAATCAGCCCCAGCATTTT
TRBJ2-3,NA,NA,TRBV13,CASSLGGRSTDTQYF,TGTGCCAGCAGCTTAGGGGGCAGGAGCACAGATACGCAGTATTTT
TRBJ1-4,NA,TRBD1,TRBV11-2,CASSLVGGGGEKLFF,TGTGCCAGCAGCTTAGTAGGAGGGGGCGGTGAAAAACTGTTTTTT
TRBJ2-1,NA,TRBD2,TRBV5-1,CASSPRTSGAIREQFF,TGCGCCAGCAGCCCTCGGACTAGCGGGGCTATACGAGAGCAGTTCTTC
TRBJ1-5,NA,TRBD1,TRBV2,CASTWGTEFAQHF,TGTGCCAGCACATGGGGGACAGAATTTGCCCAGCATTTT
TRBJ2-5,NA,TRBD2,TRBV4-2,CASSHSSGGGQETQYF,TGTGCCAGCAGCCATTCGAGCGGGGGAGGCCAAGAGACCCAGTACTTC
TRBJ2-7,NA,NA,TRBV15,CATSRGDGFSIHEQYF,TGTGCCACCAGCAGGGGTGACGGGTTCAGTATACACGAGCAGTACTTC
TRBJ2-5,NA,NA,TRBV6-6,CASSYSGGETQYF,TGTGCCAGCAGTTACTCGGGCGGGGAGACCCAGTACTTC
TRBJ1-6,NA,NA,TRBV4-1,CASSQDLRGSPLHF,TGCGCCAGCAGCCAAGACCTAAGGGGATCACCCCTCCACTTT
TRBJ1-1,once,TRBD1,TRBV27,CASSFTGANTEAFF,TGTGCCAGCAGTTTTACAGGGGCGAACACTGAAGCTTTCTTT
TRBJ1-2,NA,TRBD1,TRBV9,CASSSYWTGKGYGYTF,TGTGCCAGCAGCTCCTACTGGACAGGGAAGGGCTATGGCTACACCTTC
TRBJ1-1,NA,NA,TRBV24-1,CATSGPGHNTEAFF,TGTGCCACCAGTGGACCGGGACACAACACTGAAGCTTTCTTT
TRBJ2-3,NA,TRBD1,TRBV29-1,CSVGTGGDTQYF,TGCAGCGTTGGGACAGGGGGAGATACGCAGTATTTT
TRBJ1-1,NA,TRBD1,TRBV9,CASSALGQMNTEAFF,TGTGCCAGCAGCGCATTGGGACAGATGAACACTGAAGCTTTCTTT
TRBJ2-3,NA,NA,TRBV6-5,CASSYSPPGGRDTQYF,TGTGCCAGCAGTTACTCCCCCCCCGGGGGGCGGGATACGCAGTATTTT
TRBJ2-1,NA,TRBD1,TRBV5-4,CASSLGTGYNEQFF,TGTGCCAGCAGCTTGGGGACAGGGTACAATGAGCAGTTCTTC
TRBJ1-5,NA,NA,TRBV27,CASSLGTGYPSQPQHF,TGTGCCAGCAGTTTAGGAACAGGGTATCCGAGTCAGCCCCAGCATTTT
TRBJ2-7,few,TRBD1,TRBV19,CASSSAGTGVYEQYF,TGTGCCAGTAGTAGCGCGGGGACAGGGGTCTACGAGCAGTACTTC
TRBJ1-6,NA,NA,TRBV15,CATSRDPYSPLHF,TGTGCCACCAGCAGAGACCCTTATTCACCCCTCCACTTT
TRBJ2-5,NA,TRBD1,TRBV3-1/TRBV3-2,CASSQASTGGGRAQYF,TGTGCCAGCAGCCAAGCTTCGACAGGGGGAGGAAGGGCCCAGTACTTC
TRBJ2-7,NA,NA,TRBV6-2/TRBV6-3,CASSYSGRGGYEQYF,TGTGCCAGCAGTTACTCGGGGCGAGGGGGCTACGAGCAGTACTTC
TRBJ1-2,NA,NA,TRBV19,CASTGENTNYGYTF,TGTGCCAGTACCGGGGAAAACACAAACTATGGCTACACCTTC
TRBJ2-1,NA,TRBD1,TRBV5-4,CASSSRDRVYNEQFF,TGTGCCAGCAGCTCCCGGGACAGGGTCTACAATGAGCAGTTCTTC
TRBJ1-6,NA,NA,TRBV9,CASSVAPSPINSPLHF,TGTGCCAGCAGCGTAGCTCCGTCACCTATTAATTCACCCCTCCACTTT
TRBJ2-1,once,NA,TRBV14,CASSQYLGAYNEQFF,TGTGCCAGCAGCCAATATCTAGGGGCCTACAATGAGCAGTTCTTC
TRBJ1-1,NA,NA,TRBV7-2,CASSLASSSRGTEAFF,TGTGCCAGCAGCTTAGCGAGCAGTTCTCGGGGCACTGAAGCTTTCTTT
TRBJ1-2,NA,TRBD1,TRBV18,CASSPYRDRGLTILNYGYTF,TGTGCCAGCTCACCGTACCGGGACAGGGGACTTACCATTCTTAACTATGGCTACACCTTC
TRBJ2-3,NA,NA,TRBV21-1,CASSNAFRDRSTTDTQYF,TGTGCCAGCAGCAACGCATTCCGGGACAGATCTACCACAGATACGCAGTATTTT
TRBJ1-1,once,TRBD1,TRBV19,CASTLGDRGNTEAFF,TGTGCCAGTACCCTAGGGGACAGGGGGAACACTGAAGCTTTCTTT
TRBJ1-4,NA,NA,TRBV28,CASSPTIGKLFF,TGTGCCAGCAGTCCCACTATTGGAAAACTGTTTTTT
TRBJ2-1,NA,NA,TRBV6-6,CASSSATSSYNEQFF,TGTGCCAGCAGTTCCGCTACTAGCTCCTACAATGAGCAGTTCTTC
TRBJ2-7,few,TRBD1,TRBV30,CAWIRDRLMNF,TGTGCCTGGATTCGGGACAGGCTGATGAACTTC
TRBJ2-6,NA,NA,TRBV30,CAWRHAGANVLTF,TGTGCCTGGAGACACGCTGGGGCCAACGTCCTGACTTTC
TRBJ2-7,NA,TRBD2,TRBV19,CASSIAPVAGGYEQYF,TGTGCCAGTAGTATAGCCCCCGTAGCGGGGGGTTACGAGCAGTACTTC
TRBJ2-1,NA,NA,TRBV3-1/TRBV3-2,CASSRGEGVYNEQFF,TGTGCCAGCAGCCGGGGGGAGGGGGTCTACAATGAGCAGTTCTTC
TRBJ2-3,NA,NA,TRBV27,CASSLSAGRDTQYF,TGTGCCAGCAGTTTATCGGCGGGGCGAGATACGCAGTATTTT
TRBJ1-5,NA,NA,TRBV4-1,CASSQDWAEDYSNQPQHF,TGCGCCAGCAGCCAAGATTGGGCGGAAGACTATAGCAATCAGCCCCAGCATTTT
TRBJ2-5,NA,TRBD2,TRBV5-1,CASSLVIAGGLKETQYF,TGCGCCAGCAGCTTGGTAATAGCGGGGGGCCTTAAAGAGACCCAGTACTTC
TRBJ1-4,NA,TRBD1,TRBV28,CASSISLGQGLEKLFF,TGTGCCAGCAGCATAAGTCTTGGACAGGGCCTCGAAAAACTGTTTTTT
TRBJ2-2,NA,NA,TRBV30,CAWETQGSGTGELFF,TGTGCCTGGGAAACACAGGGTTCGGGCACCGGGGAGCTGTTTTTT
TRBJ2-7,once,NA,TRBV27,CASSHYRVSSYEQYF,TGTGCCAGCAGTCACTACAGGGTAAGCTCCTACGAGCAGTACTTC
TRBJ1-2,once,TRBD1,TRBV30,CAWSPRDRASNYGYTF,TGTGCCTGGAGTCCCCGGGACAGGGCGTCTAACTATGGCTACACCTTC
TRBJ1-2,NA,NA,TRBV19,CASSGGGLDGYTF,TGTGCCAGTAGCGGCGGGGGGCTGGATGGCTACACCTTC
TRBJ2-1,NA,TRBD2,TRBV15,CATSSSGGAMDEQFF,TGTGCCACCAGCAGTAGCGGGGGGGCCATGGATGAGCAGTTCTTC
TRBJ2-3,NA,TRBD2,TRBV24-1,CATGPGGGLSADTQYF,TGTGCCACCGGTCCAGGCGGGGGGCTTTCGGCAGATACGCAGTATTTT